Here is one TCR beta chain with its context. Its antigen is not identified. The ends were cut back, 1 base at V and 9 bases at J, with 13 bases in the middle. Germline V gives CDR1 SEHNR, CDR2 FQNEAQ (reference sequence). CDR3 length: 14 amino acids. Sequenced by immunoSEQ multiplex PCR; TCRdb stores in-frame clones only, minus some. Of around 40,000 clones listed, under 80% are singletons. The data were obtained in a study of radiotherapy plus CTLA-4 blockade in lung cancer. Study overall: The study recorded objective responses in around a sixth of patients and disease control in about 30%. Findings and caveats of the study: Reports state that early shifts in blood T cell clones, with interferon-beta, best predicted response.

Source: peripheral blood, taken from a patient treated with radiotherapy plus ipilimumab. V gene TRBV7-9 combines with J gene TRBJ2-1; D not resolved. The clonotype comes from a human donor with non-small cell lung cancer who had stable disease on radiotherapy plus ipilimumab. CDR3 sequence: CASSLGVDRSEQFF. The DNA of the CDR3 is TGTGCCAGCAGCTTAGGGGTTGATAGGAGTGAGCAGTTCTTC.